The sequence of this T cell receptor (beta chain) was determined in a study of lymphopenia after photon versus proton radiotherapy. The table came from immunoSEQ multiplex PCR; TCRdb's copy has only in-frame clones and leaves some out. The sample contains around 63,000 clones, approximately 86% of which appear only once. Deletions cut 5 bases from V and 2 bases from J, with 6 bases between. From germline, CDR1 is SGHAT and CDR2 FQNNGV. The CDR3 has 13 amino acids. Sequences were derived from peripheral blood, sampled from a patient treated with photon-based radiotherapy. This sequence was found in a man aged 35-49 years with gastric cancer. The J gene is TRBJ1-4, the V gene TRBV11-2, with D unresolved. The CDR3 spells CASSLSTNEKLFF. CDR3 nucleotides: TGTGCCAGCAGCCTCAGTACTAATGAAAAACTGTTTTTT.